The present entry profiles one TCR beta chain with its context. The target antigen is unknown. Combining a sample-barcoded 5' primer with a J-beta primer mix, a second PCR ran for roughly 7 to 11 cycles. MiXCR, applied by TCRdb to the 5' RACE reads, yields one record per CDR3 protein. The sample yields around 850,000 distinct CDR3 sequences, approximately 35% seen once. The data originate from a study of blood T cells in healthy people across ages. Study-level points and caveats: With naive T cell percentage, TCR beta diversity showed a strong correlation. No conclusive comparison of naive versus antigen-experienced cells was possible with unsorted PBMCs.

In terms of origin and age, donors were healthy Caucasian individuals from Russia aged 6 to 90. The CDR3 covers 13 residues. V lost 4 bases to trimming and J lost 6 bases, with 9 bases between them. Germline CDR1 reads MGHDK; CDR2 reads SYGVNS. This TCR was sampled from a man aged 18-30 years in good health. Sequenced material: blood. This chain links TRBV25-1 with TRBJ2-2; possibly TRBD1 or TRBD2 for D (5 bases each). The CDR3 here is CASSGDGSGELFF. The CDR3 coding sequence is TGTGCCAGCAGTGGGGACGGATCCGGGGAGCTGTTTTTT.